This TCR beta chain was obtained from a study of response to subunit inactivated influenza vaccine. Germline loops: CDR1 DFQATT, CDR2 SNEGSKA (reference sequence). The CDR3 has 14 amino acids. Trimming pared 5 bases from V and 0 bases from J, leaving 10 bases between. TCRdb ran MiXCR on the RT-PCR reads and lists one entry per CDR3 protein. Of about 540,000 distinct CDR3 sequences in the sample, approximately 20% are singletons; the top ten hold about 2.8%. This sample also appeared in a second study, on T cells expressing NK-cell markers. That paper notes: The authors made TCR beta cDNA libraries by 5'RACE template switching. This switching added a universal primer site and UMIs. The authors derived TCR beta repertoires from sorted CD3+CD56+NKG2C+, CD3+CD56+NKG2C- and CD3+CD56-NKG2C+ T cells. The leading position in the CD3+CD56-NKG2C+ fraction of a handful of donors also went to these clonotypes. It was still unclear whether expanded NKG2C+ T cell clones were HCMV specific.

This material consisted of CD4+ T cells sorted from PBMCs, taken 11 to 12 days after vaccination. J is TRBJ1-4 and V is TRBV20-1, with D possibly TRBD1 on 6 matching bases. The TCR comes from a man in his fifties who received an inactivated influenza vaccine. CDR3 protein: CSALKGATNEKLFF. DNA for the CDR3: TGCAGTGCTTTAAAGGGGGCAACTAATGAAAAACTGTTTTTT.